The 32 T cell receptor beta chains below were found in one sample sequenced in a study of blood T cell repertoires in COVID-19. TCRdb's table, derived via immunoSEQ multiplex PCR, lists solely in-frame clones and lacks some. The repertoire holds around 70,000 clones, with 65% to 85% as singletons. Sequences were obtained from peripheral blood. The receptors originated from a woman in her 50s with acute or convalescent COVID-19.

The gene calls are TRBV4-2 and TRBJ1-3; a weak D match, TRBD1 (6 bases). The CDR3 loop spans 16 amino acids. The V end was cut by 1 base, the J end by 3 bases, with 13 bases between. From germline, CDR1 is LGHNA and CDR2 YNFKEQ. DNA for the CDR3: TGTGCCAGCAGCCAAGCGCCGGGGGGCGGTGGAAACACCATATATTTT. Encoded protein: CASSQAPGGGGNTIYF.

This clone was observed a single time. The chain joins TRBV4-2 to TRBJ1-2; the D gene is possibly TRBD1 (5 bases). The CDR3 is 13 amino acids. Per germline, CDR1 LGHNA and CDR2 YNFKEQ. V gave up 6 bases and J gave up 3 bases, with 11 bases separating them. The CDR3 spells CASSKTGDYGYTF. CDR3 DNA sequence: TGTGCCAGCAGTAAAACGGGGGACTATGGCTACACCTTC.

This chain joins TRBV18 and TRBJ2-1; 8 bases map to TRBD1. Germline-derived CDR1 and CDR2 are KGHSH and LQKENI. The V segment lost 3 bases and the J segment 3 bases; nucleotides outside the gene matches: 4. CDR3 length: 15 residues. In DNA, the CDR3 is TGTGCCAGCTCACCCCTGGGACAGGTCTACAATGAGCAGTTCTTC. Translating it yields CASSPLGQVYNEQFF.

The chain couples TRBV5-4 to TRBJ2-1, with D uncertain. Trimming removed 4 bases from V and 5 bases from J, with 7 bases in between. The CDR3 length is 12 residues. Per the germline V gene, CDR1 is SGHNT and CDR2 is YYREEE (reference sequence). This CDR3 is CASSIANNEQFF. The CDR3 nucleotides are TGTGCCAGCAGCATAGCTAACAATGAGCAGTTCTTC. The full variable domain, rest sourced from reference TRBV5-4 and TRBJ2-1, is ETGVTQSPTHLIKTRGQQVTLRCSSQSGHNTVSWYQQALGQGPQFIFQYYREEENGRGNFPPRFSGLQFPNYSSELNVNALELDDSALYLCASSIANNEQFFGPGTRLTVL.

The chain joins TRBV4-2 to TRBJ1-3; D unclear. The CDR3 sequence is 14 residues long. Trimming cost V 4 bases and J 15 bases, with 22 bases left between them. Germline CDR1 reads LGHNA; CDR2 reads YNFKEQ. The CDR3 DNA reads as TGTGCCAGCAGCCGCCCGGACTCTTCTCAACACCCATATTTT. Translation gives CASSRPDSSQHPYF.

This clone has more than one count but fewer than ten. This chain connects TRBV2 to TRBJ1-2, with D possibly being TRBD1 (5 bases). The V gene lost 3 bases and the J gene lost 5 bases, with 7 bases spanning the gap. CDR1 is SNHLY and CDR2 is FYNNEI in the germline V gene. This CDR3 region has 12 residues. The DNA for the CDR3 is TGTGCCAGCAGTGACGACAGTTATGGCTACACCTTC. This encodes CASSDDSYGYTF.

The V and J genes are TRBV28 and TRBJ2-1; 10 nucleotides align to TRBD2. There are 17 residues in the CDR3. Trimming took 6 bases from V and 6 from J; bases not matched to a gene: 14. Germline V gene sequence: CDR1 MDHEN, CDR2 SYDVKM. This CDR3 is CASSTGTGTSEINEQFF. The CDR3 nucleotides read TGTGCCAGCAGCACGGGGACCGGGACTAGCGAAATCAATGAGCAGTTCTTC.

The chain couples TRBV6-6 to TRBJ2-2, with a weak D call TRBD1 (6 bases). The V end was cut by 2 bases, the J end by 1 base, with 8 bases between. The CDR3 has 15 amino acids. The germline CDR1 and CDR2 sequences are MNHNY and SVGAGI (reference sequence). The CDR3 sequence: CASSYVQGNTGELFF. The CDR3 bases are TGTGCCAGCAGTTACGTACAGGGGAACACCGGGGAGCTGTTTTTT.

The CDR3, as DNA: TGTGCCAGCAGCTATCGCGGGGGCACGGGCAGCCATGAGCAGTTCTTC. Translation gives CASSYRGGTGSHEQFF. V usage is TRBV7-6 and J usage is TRBJ2-1; tentative D call: TRBD2 (7 bases). The CDR3 sequence is 16 residues long. Trimming removed 4 bases at V and 8 bases at J, with 21 bases between. Germline V gene sequence: CDR1 SGHVS, CDR2 FNYEAQ.

This chain joins TRBV15 and TRBJ2-2; TRBD2 is a possible D gene (5 bases). The CDR3 totals 16 residues. The V and J ends lost 5 bases and 1 base respectively, with 14 bases between them. Germline CDR1 reads LNHNV; CDR2 reads YYDKDF (reference sequence). The CDR3 DNA is TGTGCCACCAGCTGGCTACTTGGAGGGAACACCGGGGAGCTGTTTTTT. Its translation: CATSWLLGGNTGELFF.

The chain links TRBV2 to TRBJ1-4, with D maybe TRBD1 (6 bases). With 3 bases removed from V and 10 bases from J, the gap between germline ends came to 15 bases. This CDR3 has 14 residues. The germline CDR1 and CDR2 sequences are SNHLY and FYNNEI. CDR3 in DNA: TGTGCCAGCAGTGATGGGGGGCGCGGGGGAAAACTGTTTTTT. Translating gives CASSDGGRGGKLFF.

The rearrangement links TRBV7-2 to TRBJ2-7, with TRBD2 matching 8 bases. Germline assignment: CDR1 SGHTA and CDR2 FQGNSA. The length of the CDR3 is 14 residues. Trimming took 2 bases from V and 6 from J; bases not matched to a gene: 6. This chain's CDR3 is CASSLIAGGAEQYF. CDR3 nucleotide sequence: TGTGCCAGCAGCTTAATTGCGGGAGGTGCCGAGCAGTACTTC. Combining the CDR3 with reference TRBV7-2 and TRBJ2-7 gives the whole variable domain GAGVSQSPSNKVTEKGKDVELRCDPISGHTALYWYRQSLGQGLEFLIYFQGNSAPDKSGLPSDRFSAERTGGSVSTLTIQRTQQEDSAVYLCASSLIAGGAEQYFGPGTRLTVT.

The J gene is TRBJ1-1, the V gene TRBV3-1 (or the pseudogene TRBV3-2); D call uncertain. There are 15 residues in the CDR3. Germline CDR1 reads LGHDT; CDR2 reads YNNKEL (reference sequence). V lost 7 bases and J lost 4, with 19 bases in between. The CDR3 protein is CASTSLGGRATEAFF. The CDR3 DNA reads TGTGCCAGCACTAGTTTGGGAGGGAGGGCCACTGAAGCTTTCTTT.

The genes are TRBV5-4 and TRBJ2-1; 11 nucleotides align to TRBD2. Germline V gene sequence: CDR1 SGHNT, CDR2 YYREEE (reference sequence). With V trimmed by 4 bases and J by 3 bases, 6 bases remained unmatched. CDR3 length: 16 amino acids. The CDR3 sequence is CASSLTSGKLYNEQFF. The CDR3 nucleotides are TGTGCCAGCAGCCTGACTAGCGGGAAACTCTACAATGAGCAGTTCTTC.

The chain employs TRBV6-5 and TRBJ2-1, with TRBD2 matching 14 bases. Losses at the gene ends were 8 bases for V and 7 bases for J; bases not matched to a gene: 4. The CDR3 contains 14 residues. From germline, CDR1 is MNHEY and CDR2 SVGAGI. In DNA form, the CDR3 reads TGTGCCAGCTGGGGACTAGCGGGAGTAAATGAGCAGTTCTTC. This sequence encodes CASWGLAGVNEQFF.

The CDR3: CASSAKGQAYGYTF. CDR3 bases: TGTGCCAGCTCAGCCAAGGGACAAGCTTATGGCTACACCTTC. J is TRBJ1-2 and V is TRBV18; tentative D call: TRBD1 (6 bases). The CDR3 length is 14 residues. Trimming took 5 bases from V and 5 from J, leaving 15 bases between them. Germline V CDR1 and CDR2: KGHSH, LQKENI.

The chain recombines TRBV5-1 with TRBJ1-5, with D perhaps matching TRBD1 (6 bases). Germline V CDR1 and CDR2: SGHRS, YFSETQ. The CDR3 is made up of 14 amino acids. Between the trimmed V and J ends, which lost 2 bases and 5 bases, there was a span of 11 bases. Here the CDR3 reads CASSLQGRDQPQHF. In DNA, the CDR3 is TGCGCCAGCAGCTTACAGGGAAGGGATCAGCCCCAGCATTTT. Looking up the rest from reference TRBV5-1 and TRBJ1-5 gives the full variable domain: KAGVTQTPRYLIKTRGQQVTLSCSPISGHRSVSWYQQTPGQGLQFLFEYFSETQRNKGNFPGRFSGRQFSNSRSEMNVSTLELGDSALYLCASSLQGRDQPQHFGDGTRLSIL.

The chain joins TRBV6-6 to TRBJ1-5; D perhaps matches TRBD1 (6 bases). Germline CDR1 MNHNY, CDR2 SVGAGI (reference sequence). CDR3 length equals 14 residues. Deletions cut 6 bases from V and 4 bases from J, with 13 bases between. The CDR3 DNA reads as TGTGCCAGCAGCCAGGGGATAGGGAATCAGCCCCAGCATTTT. Residues: CASSQGIGNQPQHF.

The gene calls are TRBV18 and TRBJ1-6; D call uncertain. CDR1 KGHSH and CDR2 LQKENI come from the germline V gene. V was shortened by 0 bases and J by 0 bases, with 9 bases between the two germline ends. CDR3 length: 17 amino acids. CDR3 nucleotide sequence: TGTGCCAGCTCACCACCGGCGGGGAGCTCCTATAATTCACCCCTCCACTTT. Protein sequence: CASSPPAGSSYNSPLHF.

J is TRBJ2-3 and V is TRBV15; TRBD2 might be the D (6 bases). The ends were cut back, 5 bases at V and 3 bases at J, with 12 bases in the middle. The CDR3 is 14 residues long. In germline, CDR1 is LNHNV, CDR2 YYDKDF (reference sequence). The CDR3 region has the DNA TGTGCCACCAGCTTACGGGGAGGAACAGATACGCAGTATTTT. Amino acid sequence: CATSLRGGTDTQYF.

This clone has only one observation. The gene calls are TRBV9 and TRBJ2-1; D may be TRBD1 (6 bases). This CDR3 comprises 15 residues. V was clipped by 0 bases and J by 2 bases, with 9 bases between them. Germline CDR1 SGDLS, CDR2 YYNGEE. CDR3 sequence reads: CASSVDRDTYNEQFF. The DNA for the CDR3 is TGTGCCAGCAGCGTAGACCGGGACACCTACAATGAGCAGTTCTTC.

This clone rates as medium-sized. The chain links TRBV24-1 to TRBJ2-1, with a tentative D call TRBD1 (5 bases). CDR1 is KGHDR, CDR2 SFDVKD, per germline. Between the trimmed V and J ends, which lost 5 bases and 7 bases, there was a span of 17 bases. The CDR3 is 15 residues long. CDR3 loop: CATSGPNFAGNEQFF. In DNA form, the CDR3 reads TGTGCCACCAGTGGCCCCAATTTCGCAGGGAATGAGCAGTTCTTC.

The V call is TRBV6-7, the J call TRBJ1-3; weak D call: TRBD1 (6 bases). TRBV6-7 is recorded as an ORF, its role being uncertain. V lost 0 bases and J 4 bases, leaving 19 bases between the germline ends. This CDR3 has 18 residues. The CDR3 region has the DNA TGTGCCAGCAGTTACTCATGCGGACAGACAACGCCCGGAAACACCATATATTTT. Its translation: CASSYSCGQTTPGNTIYF.

The V gene is TRBV19, the J gene TRBJ1-5; D is ambiguous. Trimming took 3 bases from V and 0 from J, leaving 12 bases between them. From germline, CDR1 is LNHDA and CDR2 SQIVND (reference sequence). The CDR3 contains 16 residues. The CDR3 DNA reads TGTGCCAGTAGTATGAGAGCGGGAGATAGCAATCAGCCCCAGCATTTT. It yields the protein CASSMRAGDSNQPQHF.

V gene TRBV3-1 (or the pseudogene TRBV3-2) combines with J gene TRBJ2-6, with 9 bases identical to TRBD1. CDR1 is LGHDT and CDR2 is YNNKEL in the germline V gene (reference sequence). V gave up 6 bases and J gave up 4 bases; unmatched junction bases: 16. The CDR3 is 19 amino acids. The CDR3: CASSPPPGQGFGGANVLTF. The CDR3 region has the DNA TGTGCCAGCAGTCCGCCTCCGGGACAGGGATTCGGCGGGGCCAACGTCCTGACTTTC.

The gene calls are TRBV13 and TRBJ1-2; the D gene is possibly TRBD1 (6 bases). Germline V gene lookup returns CDR1 PRHDT and CDR2 FYEKMQ (reference sequence). CDR3 length: 12 amino acids. V was cut by 5 bases and J by 6 bases, with 10 bases left in between. CDR3 nucleotide sequence: TGTGCCAGCAGCACCCGGACAGATGGCTACACCTTC. It specifies CASSTRTDGYTF.

This sequence joins TRBV30 and TRBJ1-5, with D hard to call. The CDR3 sequence is 14 residues long. V gave up 0 bases and J gave up 7 bases, with 13 bases separating them. Germline V gene data show CDR1 as GTSNPN and CDR2 as SVGIG (reference sequence). CDR3 coding DNA: TGTGCCTGGAGTGTAGGTGGCCCCGGGCAGCCCCAGCATTTT. Translating gives CAWSVGGPGQPQHF. Full variable domain (outside the CDR3, taken from reference TRBV30 and TRBJ1-5): SQTIHQWPATLVQPVGSPLSLECTVEGTSNPNLYWYRQAAGRGLQLLFYSVGIGQISSEVPQNLSASRPQDRQFILSSKKLLLSDSGFYLCAWSVGGPGQPQHFGDGTRLSIL.

This chain links TRBV5-1 with TRBJ2-7; no clear D gene. The CDR3 spans 13 residues. In germline, CDR1 is SGHRS, CDR2 YFSETQ. Between the trimmed V and J ends, which lost 3 bases and 6 bases, there was a span of 13 bases. CDR3 sequence reads: CASSSTGGFEQYF. Here the CDR3 DNA reads TGCGCCAGCAGCTCGACGGGTGGCTTCGAGCAGTACTTC.

This chain links TRBV21-1 with TRBJ2-7; TRBD2 reflects the table's D call only, with no check against the DNA. TRBV21-1 constitutes a pseudogene. The CDR3 extends over 12 amino acids. The CDR3 protein is CARRMGMYEQYF. CDR3 nucleotides: TGTGCTCGGAGGATGGGAATGTACGAGCAGTACTTC.

The chain employs TRBV7-9 and TRBJ1-6, with D perhaps TRBD1 (5 bases). The CDR3 is made up of 15 amino acids. Germline CDR1 is SEHNR and CDR2 is FQNEAQ (reference sequence). Trimming pared 5 bases from V and 0 bases from J, leaving 8 bases between. CDR3 DNA: TGTGCCAGCAGCCCGGGACTCTCCTATAATTCACCCCTCCACTTT. This translates into CASSPGLSYNSPLHF.

The sample holds a few counts of this clone. The chain employs TRBV14 and TRBJ1-2, with 10 bases aligning to TRBD1. V dropped 1 base and J dropped 2; count of bases not matched to a gene: 7. Germline V gene lookup returns CDR1 SGHDN and CDR2 FVKESK. This CDR3 comprises 17 residues. The CDR3 DNA sequence: TGTGCCAGCAGCCAAGGTCGCGACAGGGGGCGGAACTATGGCTACACCTTC. Its protein product is CASSQGRDRGRNYGYTF. The whole variable domain, filled in from reference TRBV14 and TRBJ1-2, reads EAGVTQFPSHSVIEKGQTVTLRCDPISGHDNLYWYRRVMGKEIKFLLHFVKESKQDESGMPNNRFLAERTGGTYSTLKVQPAELEDSGVYFCASSQGRDRGRNYGYTFGSGTRLTVV.

This clone turned up a few times. Other nucleotide sequences in the sample specify the same CDR3. This sequence joins TRBV9 and TRBJ2-3, with a possible D match to TRBD2 (7 bases). The CDR3 consists of 15 residues. Germline loops: CDR1 SGDLS, CDR2 YYNGEE. The V and J ends lost 0 bases and 4 bases respectively, with 12 bases between them. This CDR3 is CASSVGGGEADTQYF. The DNA for the CDR3 is TGTGCCAGCAGCGTAGGAGGGGGGGAAGCAGATACGCAGTATTTT.